These 23 T cell receptor beta chains originate from one sample sequenced in a study of regulatory T cells in long-lasting Graves disease. The time point: persistent/refractory GD, antithyroid drugs over 5 years with positive TRAb. PBMC-derived RNA was used for the TCR library. Through Arm-PCR of CDR3 regions and iRepertoire HTBI primers, TCR beta libraries were built. TCRdb re-called the multiplex PCR reads through MiXCR, storing one row per CDR3 protein. This table holds roughly 300,000 distinct CDR3 sequences, about 20% found once. The input for sequencing was peripheral blood mononuclear cells (PBMCs), taken when the disease was refractory, from a patient treated with antithyroid drugs. These receptors were taken from a female donor with Graves disease.

This clonotype showed up just a few times. The chain couples TRBV30 to TRBJ2-2, with TRBD2 as a possible D gene (6 bases). This CDR3 spans 16 amino acids. Germline CDR1 reads GTSNPN; CDR2 reads SVGIG (reference sequence). V was trimmed by 5 bases and J by 1 base, leaving 17 bases between them. In DNA form, the CDR3 reads TGTGCCTGGCTCGGGAGTCTAGATTGGAACACCGGGGAGCTGTTTTTT. Encoded protein: CAWLGSLDWNTGELFF.

This clonotype showed up many times. The chain carries TRBV7-8 and TRBJ1-2; D remains unclear. Trimming removed 2 bases from V and 5 bases from J, with 15 bases in between. The germline CDR1 and CDR2 sequences are SGHVS and FQNEAQ. CDR3 length equals 15 residues. The CDR3 coding sequence is TGTGCCAGCAGCTTAAGGCCGTCTGGCGAATATGGCTACACCTTC. Amino acid sequence: CASSLRPSGEYGYTF.

This clonotype was recorded many times. This sequence joins TRBV7-2 and TRBJ2-7; 8 bases map to TRBD2. With 1 base clipped from V and 5 bases from J, the junction kept 10 bases outside the gene matches. The CDR3 length is 16 residues. Germline V gene lookup returns CDR1 SGHTA and CDR2 FQGNSA. DNA for the CDR3: TGTGCCAGCAGCTTAGATGCTCTAGCGGGCCGGAACGAGCAGTACTTC. It encodes CASSLDALAGRNEQYF.

This clonotype appeared a single time. The chain recombines TRBV2 with TRBJ2-5, with D perhaps TRBD1 (7 bases). Germline V gene data show CDR1 as SNHLY and CDR2 as FYNNEI. The CDR3 is made up of 15 amino acids. Trimming removed 2 bases at V and 5 bases at J, with 15 bases between. CDR3 sequence reads: CASSEYGAGGETQYF. For the CDR3, the DNA is TGTGCCAGCAGTGAATATGGGGCAGGGGGGGAGACCCAGTACTTC. The full variable domain, rest sourced from reference TRBV2 and TRBJ2-5, is EPEVTQTPSHQVTQMGQEVILRCVPISNHLYFYWYRQILGQKVEFLVSFYNNEISEKSEIFDDQFSVERPDGSNFTLKIRSTKLEDSAMYFCASSEYGAGGETQYFGPGTRLLVL.

This clonotype was seen a few times. V usage is TRBV7-2 and J usage is TRBJ2-5; a possible D gene is TRBD2 (5 bases). The CDR3 spans 17 residues. V lost 2 bases and J lost 4, with 20 bases in between. CDR1 is SGHTA, CDR2 FQGNSA, per germline. CDR3 sequence reads: CASSLLNPDYRRETQYF. The CDR3 DNA reads as TGTGCCAGCAGCTTACTAAATCCTGACTACCGACGAGAGACCCAGTACTTC.

The genes are TRBV10-2 and TRBJ1-5; D remains unclear. Germline CDR1 WSHSY, CDR2 SAAADI. V was pared by 5 bases and J by 5 bases, with 19 bases between. The CDR3 extends over 16 amino acids. The chain's CDR3 is CASSPGSPGGYQPQHF. The DNA for the CDR3 is TGCGCCAGCAGTCCCGGATCGCCCGGCGGCTATCAGCCCCAGCATTTT.

This clonotype appeared many times. This rearrangement joins TRBV6-1 to TRBJ2-7; 7 bases map to TRBD2. This CDR3 contains 15 residues. The germline V gene encodes CDR1 MNHNS and CDR2 SASEGT. V gave up 1 base and J gave up 5 bases; unmatched junction bases: 8. The CDR3 DNA reads as TGTGCCAGCAGTGAAGAGGGGCTAGCGGCGGACGAGCAGTACTTC. Its translation: CASSEEGLAADEQYF.

The sample holds many counts of this clonotype. The germline gene is not matched at one end of the junction; a read error may be the cause. The chain employs TRBV15 and TRBJ1-4; TRBD1 might be the D (5 bases). Germline V gene lookup returns CDR1 LNHNV and CDR2 YYDKDF (reference sequence). The CDR3 is 17 residues long. CDR3 loop: CATSRAHLAGTTEKLFF. CDR3 DNA sequence: TGTGCCACCAGCAGGGCTCATTTGGCCGGGACTACTGAAAAACTGTTTTTT.

This clonotype was recorded at least ten times. J is TRBJ1-1 and V is TRBV7-2; D remains unclear. The CDR3 has 14 residues. V was shortened by 6 bases and J by 1 base, with 12 bases between the two germline ends. Germline CDR1 and CDR2: SGHTA and FQGNSA. CDR3 coding DNA: TGTGCCAGCAGTTTTACATACCCGAACACTGAAGCTTTCTTT. Translation: CASSFTYPNTEAFF. The full variable domain, completed using reference TRBV7-2 and TRBJ1-1, is GAGVSQSPSNKVTEKGKDVELRCDPISGHTALYWYRQSLGQGLEFLIYFQGNSAPDKSGLPSDRFSAERTGGSVSTLTIQRTQQEDSAVYLCASSFTYPNTEAFFGQGTRLTVV.

This clonotype was recorded a few times. A much more abundant neighbour one base away suggests this may be a read error. The gene calls are TRBV12-3 or TRBV12-4 and TRBJ2-5, with 8 bases lining up with TRBD1. V lost 6 bases and J lost 9; bases outside the gene matches: 9. The CDR3 extends over 13 amino acids. The CDR3 region is CASRRRGQEAQYF. The CDR3 DNA is TGTGCCAGCAGGCGTAGGGGACAGGAGGCCCAGTACTTC.

The V call is TRBV18, the J call TRBJ1-3, with 12 bases aligning to TRBD1. V was clipped by 5 bases and J by 3 bases; unmatched bases: 5. The germline gives CDR1 KGHSH, CDR2 LQKENI. This CDR3 is built from 16 residues. This CDR3 reads CASSSGQGALGNTIYF. Written as DNA, the CDR3 is TGTGCCAGCTCATCGGGACAGGGGGCGCTTGGAAACACCATATATTTT.

This clonotype came up a few times. The chain carries TRBV3-1 and TRBJ2-7; no definite D call. V dropped 0 bases and J dropped 3 bases, with 6 bases sitting between them. This CDR3 is 13 amino acids long. Germline V CDR1 and CDR2: LGHDT, YNNKEL (reference sequence). This CDR3 is CASSQDSRYEQYF. The CDR3 bases are TGTGCCAGCAGCCAAGATTCGCGCTACGAGCAGTACTTC.

Ten or more counts support this clonotype. The V gene is TRBV3-1, the J gene TRBJ2-4; D remains unclear. There are 14 residues in the CDR3. V lost 1 base and J 0 bases, leaving 4 bases between the germline ends. Germline V lookup: CDR1 LGHDT, CDR2 YNNKEL (reference sequence). CDR3 nucleotides: TGTGCCAGCAGCCAAGGGCTAGCCAAAAACATTCAGTACTTC. It encodes CASSQGLAKNIQYF.

This clonotype has ten or more counts. The chain uses TRBV12-3 or TRBV12-4 and TRBJ1-2; TRBD1 aligns across 7 bases. The CDR3 consists of 12 residues. V dropped 6 bases and J dropped 7; count of bases not matched to a gene: 5. CDR3: CASSRGLGGYTF. In DNA, the CDR3 is TGTGCCAGCAGCAGGGGGTTGGGTGGCTACACCTTC.

V and J are TRBV10-3 and TRBJ1-5; D uncertain. Per the germline V gene, CDR1 is ENHRY and CDR2 is SYGVKD. The V end lost 4 bases, the J end lost 0 bases, and 4 bases lay between the germline ends. This CDR3 has 13 amino acids. Written as DNA, the CDR3 is TGTGCCATCAGTGTAAATAGCAATCAGCCCCAGCATTTT. Encoded protein: CAISVNSNQPQHF.

This clonotype was seen a few times. The chain combines TRBV18 with TRBJ1-1; maybe TRBD1 (5 bases). The CDR3 loop spans 12 amino acids. Germline V gene lookup returns CDR1 KGHSH and CDR2 LQKENI. V dropped 8 bases and J dropped 8 bases, with 15 bases sitting between them. The CDR3 loop is CASRVGVSEAFF. In DNA form, the CDR3 reads TGTGCCAGCCGGGTGGGGGTCTCAGAAGCTTTCTTT.

The chain has TRBV24-1 and TRBJ1-3; D is unresolved. Germline CDR1 and CDR2: KGHDR and SFDVKD. Trimming left V 3 bases short and J 3 bases short, with 5 bases between. CDR3 length: 13 residues. The CDR3 nucleotides are TGTGCCACCAGTGATCGGCTTGGAAACACCATATATTTT. Amino acid sequence: CATSDRLGNTIYF.

This clonotype was counted between two and nine times. V is TRBV5-1 and J is TRBJ2-6, with D maybe TRBD2 (5 bases). Germline-derived CDR1 and CDR2 are SGHRS and YFSETQ. This CDR3 is built from 16 residues. V was cut by 7 bases and J by 0 bases, with 14 bases left in between. In nucleotides, the CDR3 is TGCGCCAGCGAGGGCGACTATGGCTCTGGGGCCAACGTCCTGACTTTC. Residues: CASEGDYGSGANVLTF. Combining the CDR3 with reference TRBV5-1 and TRBJ2-6 gives the whole variable domain KAGVTQTPRYLIKTRGQQVTLSCSPISGHRSVSWYQQTPGQGLQFLFEYFSETQRNKGNFPGRFSGRQFSNSRSEMNVSTLELGDSALYLCASEGDYGSGANVLTFGAGSRLTVL.

The gene calls are TRBV10-3 and TRBJ2-5; perhaps TRBD1 as D (6 bases). The J call may be wrong; the DNA end is better matched by TRBJ2-1. CDR3 length: 13 residues. Germline V gene lookup returns CDR1 ENHRY and CDR2 SYGVKD. The CDR3 DNA reads as TGTGCCATCAGGGCCGGGACATCCGATCAGCAGTTCTTC. Amino acid sequence: CAIRAGTSDQQFF.

This clonotype was detected ten times or more. J is TRBJ1-1 and V is TRBV3-1, with D uncertain. Trimming shortened V by 1 base and J by 8 bases, and 8 bases separated the two germline ends. From germline, CDR1 is LGHDT and CDR2 YNNKEL (reference sequence). CDR3 length: 12 amino acids. CDR3 region: CASSQAGKEAFF. The DNA for the CDR3 is TGTGCCAGCAGCCAAGCCGGCAAAGAAGCTTTCTTT. The whole variable domain, remainder taken from reference TRBV3-1 and TRBJ1-1, is DTAVSQTPKYLVTQMGNDKSIKCEQNLGHDTMYWYKQDSKKFLKIMFSYNNKELIINETVPNRFSPKSPDKAHLNLHINSLELGDSAVYFCASSQAGKEAFFGQGTRLTVV.

This clonotype has more than one count but fewer than ten. The chain carries TRBV20-1 and TRBJ1-1; D gene ambiguous. Germline V gene lookup returns CDR1 DFQATT and CDR2 SNEGSKA (reference sequence). V lost 3 bases and J 0 bases, leaving 8 bases between the germline ends. This CDR3 comprises 13 residues. DNA for the CDR3: TGCAGTGCTAGTCGAGTCGTGAACACTGAAGCTTTCTTT. Encoded protein: CSASRVVNTEAFF.

There are a few counts of this clonotype. The gene calls are TRBV29-1 and TRBJ1-2, with 8 positions matching TRBD1. The trim removed 3 bases at V and 3 bases at J, leaving 6 bases unmatched. This CDR3 has 14 residues. Germline loops: CDR1 SQVTM, CDR2 ANQGSEA. The chain's CDR3 is CSVDRARGHYGYTF. The CDR3 DNA is TGCAGCGTTGATAGGGCCAGGGGGCACTATGGCTACACCTTC.

This clonotype was found many times. The chain employs TRBV2 and TRBJ1-2; a weak D match, TRBD1 (5 bases). The CDR3 length is 14 residues. V lost 3 bases, J lost 5 bases, and 13 bases lay in between. Germline lookup yields CDR1 SNHLY and CDR2 FYNNEI. The CDR3 spells CASSDVTKGYGYTF. CDR3 DNA: TGTGCCAGCAGTGATGTCACCAAGGGGTATGGCTACACCTTC.